Listed here is a single T cell receptor (beta chain). Those who donated were healthy HIV-negative adults, with no recent acute infections or vaccinations reported. Assay: immunoSEQ multiplex PCR; the TCRdb copy retains only in-frame clones and omits some. The table records some 650,000 clones, almost 97% of them present only once. This record comes from a study of shared clonotypes between healthy human individuals. This sequence was found in a woman in her twenties or thirties in good health. Sequencing was performed on naive CD4+ T cells sorted from blood. Sample subset: CD45RA+ positively selected.

CDR3 protein: CASSETSAGVGTEAFF. CDR3 in DNA: TGTGCCAGCAGTGAAACGTCTGCCGGGGTGGGTACTGAAGCTTTCTTT. The V and J genes are TRBV2 and TRBJ1-1; D unclear. Germline-derived CDR1 and CDR2 are SNHLY and FYNNEI. CDR3 length: 16 residues. V lost 2 bases, J lost 5 bases, and 18 bases lay in between.